This T cell receptor beta chain emerged from a study of identical twins. Study results and limitations: Twins showed weaker excess sharing in their beta out-of-frame sequences. Rather than following the same donors, the conclusions depended on cross-sectional statistical analysis. Alpha sequences out of frame and shared by twins had excess low generation probability.

On this clonotype itself: The antigen remains unidentified.

A universal primer site was incorporated via template switching, and the cDNA contained unique molecular identifiers. In TCRdb, the 5' RACE reads were re-called with MiXCR into one record per CDR3 protein. The data show roughly 1,500,000 distinct CDR3 sequences, under 35% seen once. The TCR was taken from a newborn girl in good health. Sequenced sample: cord blood.

The CDR3 region is CSDSGSYTPTQYF. The CDR3 DNA follows: TGCAGTGATAGCGGGAGCTATACCCCTACGCAGTATTTT. The chain employs TRBV20-1 and TRBJ2-3, with 9 bases aligning to TRBD2. CDR1 is DFQATT and CDR2 is SNEGSKA in the germline V gene (reference sequence). V trimming: 7 bases; J trimming: 8 bases; junction bases outside the gene matches: 10. The CDR3 consists of 13 residues.